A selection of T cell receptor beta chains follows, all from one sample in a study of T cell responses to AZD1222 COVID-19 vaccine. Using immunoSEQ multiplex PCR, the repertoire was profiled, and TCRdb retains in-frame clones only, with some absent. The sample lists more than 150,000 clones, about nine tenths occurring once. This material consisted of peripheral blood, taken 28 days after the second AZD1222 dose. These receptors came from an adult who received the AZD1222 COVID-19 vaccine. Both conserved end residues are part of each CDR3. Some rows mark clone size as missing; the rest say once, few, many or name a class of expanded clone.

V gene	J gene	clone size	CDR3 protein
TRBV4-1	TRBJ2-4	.	CASSQPLLAKNIQYF
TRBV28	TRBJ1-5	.	CASSLGTGAQHF
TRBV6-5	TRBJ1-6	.	CASSYSGVLYNSPLHF
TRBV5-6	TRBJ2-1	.	CASSLWDRAYNEQFF
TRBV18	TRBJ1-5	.	CASSATGGNKVQPQHF
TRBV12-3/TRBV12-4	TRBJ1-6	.	CASSLVTGSPLHF
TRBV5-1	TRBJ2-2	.	CASSLLTGGAGELFF
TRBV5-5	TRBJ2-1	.	CASSLGLADYNEQFF
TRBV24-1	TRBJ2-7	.	CATSDLEGEGQGVDEQYF
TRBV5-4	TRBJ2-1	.	CASSTTTGGGEQFF
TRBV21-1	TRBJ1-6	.	CASSKWGNRTGKISYNSPLHF
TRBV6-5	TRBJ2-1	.	CASSSPPPDREEQFF
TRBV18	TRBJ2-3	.	CASSPIGTSGIVTDTQYF
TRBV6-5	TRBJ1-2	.	CASRGAGFYGYTF
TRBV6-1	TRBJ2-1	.	CASTRDNEQFF
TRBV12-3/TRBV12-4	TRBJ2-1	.	CASSLEGQVEQFF
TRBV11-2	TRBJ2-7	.	CASSLVRDSLNYEQYF
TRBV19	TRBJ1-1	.	CASSISLNTEAFF
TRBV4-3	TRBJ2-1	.	CASSQVGGTPYNEQFF
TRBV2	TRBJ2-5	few	CASRVNREIETQYF
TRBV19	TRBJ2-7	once	CASRGTGGSYEQYF
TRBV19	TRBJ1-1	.	CASSIFAGGNTEAFF
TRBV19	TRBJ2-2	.	CASTRGRDPGELFF
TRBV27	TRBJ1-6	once	CASSSLQGIGVRDSPLHF
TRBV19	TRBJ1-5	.	CASRLRGIQPQHF
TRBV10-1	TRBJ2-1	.	CASSGSGGYNEQFF
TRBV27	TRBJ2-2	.	CASSLMFGTLNTGELFF
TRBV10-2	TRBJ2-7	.	CASSGVAGSSYEQYF
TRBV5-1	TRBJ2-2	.	CASSPGTANTGELFF
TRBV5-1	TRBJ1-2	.	CASSLAYQFGDYGYTF
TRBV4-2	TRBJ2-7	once	CASSQGVGDHREQYF
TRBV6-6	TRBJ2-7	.	CASSHSYEQYF
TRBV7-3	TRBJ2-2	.	CASSFQGTENTGELFF
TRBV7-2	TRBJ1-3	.	CASSADRGPSIYF
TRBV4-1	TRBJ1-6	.	CASTLTVGGAGSPLHF
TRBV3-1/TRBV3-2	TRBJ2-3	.	CASSQTMTDTQYF
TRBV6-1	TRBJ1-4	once	CASSEDRGQGNEKLFF
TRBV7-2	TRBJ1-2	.	CASSFDANYGYTF
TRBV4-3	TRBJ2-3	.	CASSPWGERMTYSTDTQYF
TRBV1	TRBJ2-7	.	CTSSQGGRRMGYEQYF
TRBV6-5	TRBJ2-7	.	CASRLRDHISYEQYF